This TCR beta chain was found in a study of T-cell memory formation after mild COVID-19. V lost 4 bases and J lost 1; bases outside the gene matches: 12. Per germline, CDR1 MGHRA and CDR2 YSYEKL. The CDR3 runs 18 residues. This clonotype was recorded many times. TCRdb ran MiXCR on the 5' RACE reads and lists one entry per CDR3 protein. This table has around 27,000 distinct CDR3 sequences, around 7% appearing once. Sample: PBMCs or a T cell subset sorted from them (not recorded which). This receptor was taken from an adult woman who had mild COVID-19 (a few samples of this study predate the infection). Cell type and time point are not known. The genes are TRBV4-1 and TRBJ1-5; 8 nucleotides line up with TRBD1. For the CDR3, the DNA is TGCGCCAGCAGCCCGTACGGACAGGGAATGGGGAGCAATCAGCCCCAGCATTTT. It translates to CASSPYGQGMGSNQPQHF.